The text below deals with one T cell receptor beta chain. This record belongs to a study of tumor-infiltrating lymphocytes in localized non-small cell lung cancer. Method: immunoSEQ multiplex PCR; TCRdb's copy keeps in-frame clones and lacks some. The sample contains approximately 8,000 clones, 65% to 85% of which appear only once. The clonotype comes from a human donor with non-small cell lung cancer. The sample consisted of uninvolved lung tissue not adjacent to the tumor.

The CDR3 protein is CASSGGGPEAFF. In DNA form, the CDR3 reads TGTGCCAGCAGTGGGGGCGGCCCGGAAGCTTTCTTT. V usage is TRBV6-1 and J usage is TRBJ1-1; weak D call: TRBD1 (5 bases). Germline CDR1 reads MNHNS; CDR2 reads SASEGT. Trimming took 4 bases from V and 8 from J, leaving 11 bases between them. CDR3 length equals 12 residues.